The 18 T cell receptor beta chains reported below all come from one sample, sequenced in a study of a mutant IDH1 vaccine in newly diagnosed glioma. The protocol was immunoSEQ multiplex PCR, while the TCRdb copy is restricted to in-frame clones and leaves out a portion. The repertoire holds about 32,000 clones, approximately 80% seen once, with 15% to 20% in the top ten. Documented time point: baseline, week 1 (first vaccination visit). Documented treatment: pre-vaccination baseline after standard-of-care therapy. Here the sequenced sample was PBMCs, taken from a glioma patient treated with radiotherapy, temozolomide or both. The receptor source for this set is a man under 40 with glioma.

The V call is TRBV19, the J call TRBJ1-5; no clear D. V lost 6 bases, J lost 2 bases, and 14 bases lay in between. The CDR3 consists of 15 residues. Looked up from germline, CDR1 is LNHDA and CDR2 is SQIVND (reference sequence). The CDR3 coding sequence is TGTGCCAGTAGAAGGGCTCCAAGGGGCAATCAGCCCCAGCATTTT. It specifies CASRRAPRGNQPQHF.

This chain links TRBV14 with TRBJ1-4; maybe TRBD1 (6 bases). V was trimmed by 7 bases and J by 4 bases, leaving 25 bases between them. Germline V gene data show CDR1 as SGHDN and CDR2 as FVKESK. The CDR3 extends over 18 amino acids. DNA for the CDR3: TGTGCCAGCACCACTACAGGGAACTTGGAGTATGTTAATGAAAAACTGTTTTTT. Translated, it gives CASTTTGNLEYVNEKLFF. Full variable domain (remainder filled in from reference TRBV14 and TRBJ1-4): EAGVTQFPSHSVIEKGQTVTLRCDPISGHDNLYWYRRVMGKEIKFLLHFVKESKQDESGMPNNRFLAERTGGTYSTLKVQPAELEDSGVYFCASTTTGNLEYVNEKLFFGSGTQLSVL.

The rearrangement uses TRBV6-5 and TRBJ2-1, with TRBD2 identical over 7 bases. The V gene's germline CDR1 is MNHEY and CDR2 SVGAGI. CDR3 length: 14 amino acids. V dropped 5 bases and J dropped 6; count of bases not matched to a gene: 7. CDR3 residues: CASSLLGEGNEQFF. The CDR3, as DNA: TGTGCCAGCAGTCTCTTGGGGGAGGGCAATGAGCAGTTCTTC.

This chain uses TRBV18 with TRBJ1-5; no clear D. The germline V gene has CDR1 KGHSH and CDR2 LQKENI. The CDR3 spans 15 residues. Trimming removed 6 bases at V and 3 bases at J, with 15 bases between. The chain's CDR3 is CASSPLSGNNQPQHF. CDR3 nucleotide sequence: TGTGCCAGCTCTCCCTTATCGGGGAACAATCAGCCCCAGCATTTT. Drawing the rest from reference TRBV18 and TRBJ1-5, the complete variable domain is NAGVMQNPRHLVRRRGQEARLRCSPMKGHSHVYWYRQLPEEGLKFMVYLQKENIIDESGMPKERFSAEFPKEGPSILRIQQVVRGDSAAYFCASSPLSGNNQPQHFGDGTRLSIL.

This clone was seen only once. The CDR3 DNA follows: TGTGCCAGCAGTGATGACGGCCCGGGGCAGCCCCAGCATTTT. Encoded protein: CASSDDGPGQPQHF. The chain carries TRBV2 and TRBJ1-5; the D is unclear. V dropped 3 bases and J dropped 7 bases, with 13 bases sitting between them. Germline loops: CDR1 SNHLY, CDR2 FYNNEI. The CDR3 loop spans 14 amino acids. The whole variable domain, remainder taken from reference TRBV2 and TRBJ1-5, is EPEVTQTPSHQVTQMGQEVILRCVPISNHLYFYWYRQILGQKVEFLVSFYNNEISEKSEIFDDQFSVERPDGSNFTLKIRSTKLEDSAMYFCASSDDGPGQPQHFGDGTRLSIL.

V is TRBV2 and J is TRBJ2-5, with no clear D. The CDR3 has 13 residues. Germline lookup yields CDR1 SNHLY and CDR2 FYNNEI. Deletions cut 5 bases from V and 2 bases from J, with 9 bases between. DNA for the CDR3: TGTGCCAGCAGTTACGAGGATCAAGAGACCCAGTACTTC. The encoded protein is CASSYEDQETQYF. The complete variable domain, with remaining parts taken from reference TRBV2 and TRBJ2-5, reads EPEVTQTPSHQVTQMGQEVILRCVPISNHLYFYWYRQILGQKVEFLVSFYNNEISEKSEIFDDQFSVERPDGSNFTLKIRSTKLEDSAMYFCASSYEDQETQYFGPGTRLLVL.

The chain carries TRBV14 and TRBJ2-7, with D unclear. Per the germline V gene, CDR1 is SGHDN and CDR2 is FVKESK. V lost 2 bases, J lost 3 bases, and 14 bases lay in between. CDR3 length: 15 amino acids. The CDR3 DNA follows: TGTGCCAGCAGCCAATCGGGCGACAACCTCTACGAGCAGTACTTC. It yields the protein CASSQSGDNLYEQYF.

The rearrangement joins TRBV4-1 to TRBJ2-1; unclear D gene. Trimming took off 2 bases at V and 0 bases at J, with 11 bases between the two ends. In germline, CDR1 is MGHRA, CDR2 YSYEKL. CDR3 size: 16 residues. CDR3 nucleotides: TGCGCCAGCAGCCAACCCGCTCAGAGCTCCTACAATGAGCAGTTCTTC. Translating it yields CASSQPAQSSYNEQFF.

V usage is TRBV15 and J usage is TRBJ2-1; 10 bases are shared with TRBD2. Germline trimming cut 2 bases from V and 5 bases from J; bases unmatched to any gene: 3. Germline V lookup: CDR1 LNHNV, CDR2 YYDKDF (reference sequence). The length of the CDR3 is 15 residues. The DNA for the CDR3 is TGTGCCACCAGCAGACGACTAGCGGGCAACAATGAGCAGTTCTTC. Amino acid sequence: CATSRRLAGNNEQFF.

In this sample, this clone turned up once. The chain has TRBV5-1 and TRBJ2-1; 14 bases fit TRBD2. V shed 5 bases, J shed 5 bases, and the junction held 3 bases outside the gene matches. The germline V gene encodes CDR1 SGHRS and CDR2 YFSETQ. This CDR3 has 15 amino acids. The CDR3 DNA sequence: TGCGCCAGCAGAACGGGACTAGCGGGGGACAATGAGCAGTTCTTC. Amino acid sequence: CASRTGLAGDNEQFF.

The chain is built from TRBV6-5 and TRBJ2-7; 8 bases are shared with TRBD1. Germline loops: CDR1 MNHEY, CDR2 SVGAGI. The trim removed 6 bases at V and 3 bases at J, leaving 4 bases unmatched. CDR3 length equals 13 residues. The CDR3 reads CASRTGGVYEQYF. The CDR3 DNA follows: TGTGCCAGCAGAACAGGGGGTGTCTACGAGCAGTACTTC.

The CDR3 loop reads CASSLRDLEAFF. CDR3 nucleotides: TGTGCCAGTAGTCTCCGGGACCTTGAAGCTTTCTTT. This sequence joins TRBV19 and TRBJ1-1, with D maybe TRBD1 (5 bases). Germline V CDR1 and CDR2: LNHDA, SQIVND (reference sequence). V was clipped by 5 bases and J by 7 bases, with 11 bases between them. The CDR3 sequence is 12 residues long.

As concerns this clone: Sequence at one end of the junction differs from germline and may be a read error. The chain recombines TRBV6-4 with TRBJ2-4, with 13 bases aligning to TRBD2. Germline V lookup: CDR1 MRHNA, CDR2 SNTAGT. The CDR3 is 17 residues long. This CDR3 is CAISQGLAGLAKNIQYF. The CDR3 bases are TGTGCCATCAGTCAGGGACTAGCGGGACTAGCCAAAAACATTCAGTACTTC.

This chain connects TRBV27 to TRBJ2-1; D is unresolved. The CDR3 loop spans 14 amino acids. V was cut by 1 base and J by 9 bases, with 13 bases left in between. Per germline, CDR1 MNHEY and CDR2 SMNVEV (reference sequence). The CDR3 region is CASSLFFSVGEQFF. For the CDR3, the DNA is TGTGCCAGCAGTTTATTCTTCAGCGTCGGTGAGCAGTTCTTC.

The V gene is TRBV27, the J gene TRBJ2-7, with D perhaps TRBD2 (5 bases). Germline CDR1 is MNHEY and CDR2 is SMNVEV (reference sequence). Trimming took 3 bases from V and 0 from J, leaving 9 bases between them. This CDR3 is built from 14 residues. CDR3 residues: CASSFSGSSYEQYF. DNA for the CDR3: TGTGCCAGCAGTTTCTCGGGGAGCTCCTACGAGCAGTACTTC.

This clone showed up just a few times. This sequence joins TRBV19 and TRBJ1-3; D unclear. The CDR3 totals 15 residues. The ends were cut back, 3 bases at V and 1 base at J, with 10 bases in the middle. Germline V gene lookup returns CDR1 LNHDA and CDR2 SQIVND (reference sequence). The CDR3 sequence: CASSIEAYSGNTIYF. CDR3 nucleotide sequence: TGTGCCAGTAGTATTGAAGCTTATTCTGGAAACACCATATATTTT.

The chain couples TRBV5-4 to TRBJ1-6; 10 bases are a match to TRBD1. J gave up 7 bases and V 4 bases, and 8 bases lay outside the gene matches. The CDR3 length is 16 residues. CDR1 is SGHNT, CDR2 YYREEE, per germline (reference sequence). DNA of the CDR3: TGTGCCAGCAGCGCCGGGGACAGGGGAGGCAATTCACCCCTCCACTTT. This sequence encodes CASSAGDRGGNSPLHF.

The V and J genes are TRBV2 and TRBJ2-1; D may be TRBD2 (7 bases). V lost 6 bases to trimming and J lost 10 bases, with 16 bases between them. CDR1 is SNHLY, CDR2 FYNNEI, per germline. The CDR3 contains 13 residues. CDR3 in amino acids: CASRDGGHLEQFF. CDR3 DNA: TGTGCCAGCAGGGACGGGGGGCATTTGGAGCAGTTCTTC.